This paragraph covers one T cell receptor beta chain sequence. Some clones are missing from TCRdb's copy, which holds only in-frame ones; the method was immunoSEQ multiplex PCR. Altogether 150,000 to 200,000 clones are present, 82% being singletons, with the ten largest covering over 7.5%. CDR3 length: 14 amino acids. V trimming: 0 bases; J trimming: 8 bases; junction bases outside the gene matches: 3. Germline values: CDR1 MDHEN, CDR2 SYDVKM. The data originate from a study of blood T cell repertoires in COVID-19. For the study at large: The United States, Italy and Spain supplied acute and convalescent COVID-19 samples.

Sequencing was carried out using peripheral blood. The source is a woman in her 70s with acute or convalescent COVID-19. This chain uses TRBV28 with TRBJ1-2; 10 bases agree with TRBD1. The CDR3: CASSLWTGGEGYTF. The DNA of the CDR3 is TGTGCCAGCAGTTTATGGACAGGGGGCGAGGGCTACACCTTC.